A selection of T cell receptor beta chains follows, all from one sample in a study of shared clonotypes between healthy human individuals. Profiling relied on immunoSEQ multiplex PCR, and the TCRdb table lists in-frame clones only, not all of them. Among about 1.5 million clones listed, 95% to 99% were seen once. Sequencing was performed on naive CD4+ T cells sorted from blood. The receptors were sampled from a man aged 25 to 45 in good health. CDR3s include the opening cysteine and the closing phenylalanine or tryptophan. Fields, in order: J gene, clone size, D gene, V gene, CDR3 DNA, CDR3 protein. D genes are given only for firm matches. Size values are once, few and many counts, or a class for expanded clones, and some rows have none.

TRBJ2-1,-,-,TRBV5-4,TGTGCCAGCAGCTTGGGAACAGGAAGAGGCAATGAGCAGTTCTTC,CASSLGTGRGNEQFF
TRBJ2-3,-,-,TRBV5-4,TGTGCCAGCAGCCTGGGGGGCACAGATACGCAGTATTTT,CASSLGGTDTQYF
TRBJ1-5,once,-,TRBV28,TGTGCCAGCAGTTCCGGACGGATTTCTTATCAGCCCCAGCATTTT,CASSSGRISYQPQHF
TRBJ2-4,-,TRBD2,TRBV30,TGTGCCTGGGCGAGCTTAGCGGGAGTAGCCAAAAACATTCAGTACTTC,CAWASLAGVAKNIQYF
TRBJ2-3,-,-,TRBV14,TGTGCCAGCAGCCACGTGGATACGCAGTATTTT,CASSHVDTQYF
TRBJ1-3,-,-,TRBV28,TGTGCCAGCAGTTTGAACGCTGGAAACACCATATATTTT,CASSLNAGNTIYF
TRBJ2-2,-,-,TRBV7-2,TGTGCCAGCAGCTTAGTCGTAGGGACCGGGGAGCTGTTTTTT,CASSLVVGTGELFF
TRBJ2-1,-,-,TRBV5-4,TGTGCCAGCAGCCAGAGGACCAATGAGCAGTTCTTC,CASSQRTNEQFF
TRBJ1-5,-,-,TRBV27,TGTGCCAGCAGTAAGCCCGGAGGTCAGCCCCAGCATTTT,CASSKPGGQPQHF
TRBJ1-2,-,TRBD1,TRBV6-5,TGTGCCAGCAGTCCCGGGACAGCTACCTATGGCTACACCTTC,CASSPGTATYGYTF
TRBJ1-1,-,-,TRBV5-1,TGCGCCAGCAGCCCGGGAAGCCCGTTTATGAACACTGAAGCTTTCTTT,CASSPGSPFMNTEAFF
TRBJ2-3,-,-,TRBV5-4,TGTGCCAGCAGCTTGTTACTAACCGCTACGCAGTATTTT,CASSLLLTATQYF
TRBJ1-1,-,TRBD1,TRBV19,TGTGCCAGTAGCCCAAGGACAGGACCGAACACTGAAGCTTTCTTT,CASSPRTGPNTEAFF
TRBJ1-1,-,TRBD1,TRBV7-9,TGTGCCAGCAGCCCACGGACAGGGTTTACTGGCACTGAAGCTTTCTTT,CASSPRTGFTGTEAFF
TRBJ2-1,once,TRBD2,TRBV9,TGTGCCAGCAGCCCAGGACTAGTAGTCAATGAGCAGTTCTTC,CASSPGLVVNEQFF
TRBJ1-3,-,TRBD1,TRBV18,TGTGCCAGCTCACCACGGGACAGGGTCGGAAACACCATATATTTT,CASSPRDRVGNTIYF
TRBJ1-5,-,TRBD1,TRBV6-5,TGTGCCAGCAGCCGTACAGGGGATGGCAATCAGCCCCAGCATTTT,CASSRTGDGNQPQHF
TRBJ1-3,-,-,TRBV9,TGTGCCAGCAGCGCGACACTAGGAAACACCATATATTTT,CASSATLGNTIYF
TRBJ1-2,-,-,TRBV27,TGTGCCAGCGCCGTTTACGGCCAAGGCTACACCTTC,CASAVYGQGYTF
TRBJ2-2,-,-,TRBV18,TGTGCCAGCTCAAATAGGGGAAGTCATCCGAACACCGGGGAGCTGTTTTTT,CASSNRGSHPNTGELFF
TRBJ2-7,-,-,TRBV5-8,TGTGCCAGCAGCTTGGGCGCACGGGGGTTCTACGAGCAGTACTTC,CASSLGARGFYEQYF
TRBJ2-7,-,TRBD1,TRBV2,TGTGCCAGCAGTGGAGACAGGGTGGTTAACGAGCAGTACTTC,CASSGDRVVNEQYF
TRBJ2-7,-,TRBD2,TRBV18,TGTGCCAGCTCACCGGGGGGGAGCCCCTACGAGCAGTACTTC,CASSPGGSPYEQYF
TRBJ1-1,-,-,TRBV18,TGTGCCAGCTCACCAACAGGAGGGGACACTGAAGCTTTCTTT,CASSPTGGDTEAFF
TRBJ2-5,-,-,TRBV29-1,TGCAGCGTGGGGGCAGGGAGCGAGACCCAGTACTTC,CSVGAGSETQYF
TRBJ2-1,-,-,TRBV6-1,TGTGCCAGCAGTGAAAAGCTAGCTTTGATGTACAATGAGCAGTTCTTC,CASSEKLALMYNEQFF
TRBJ2-5,-,-,TRBV10-2,TGCGCCAGCGCATCCACCAAAGAGACCCAGTACTTC,CASASTKETQYF
TRBJ2-3,-,-,TRBV5-4,TGTGCCAGCAGCGTTGGACAGTTACAGATGGATACGCAGTATTTT,CASSVGQLQMDTQYF
TRBJ2-7,-,-,TRBV7-9,TGTGCCAGCGCCTTCCCGCTAGCCCACGAGCAGTACTTC,CASAFPLAHEQYF
TRBJ2-3,-,-,TRBV4-1,TGCGCCAGCAGCCCATTAGCGGCCCTCCACACAGATACGCAGTATTTT,CASSPLAALHTDTQYF
TRBJ1-2,-,-,TRBV5-6,TGTGCCAGCAGCTTGGCCTCACCCAAGGAGGGCTACACCTTC,CASSLASPKEGYTF
TRBJ2-1,-,TRBD2,TRBV4-2,TGTGCCAGCAGCCAAGATCCTCCGGCGGGGGTCAATGAGCAGTTCTTC,CASSQDPPAGVNEQFF
TRBJ2-7,-,TRBD2,TRBV6-1,TGTGCCAGCGGAGGTGCGGGAGGGCCATACGAGCAGTACTTC,CASGGAGGPYEQYF
TRBJ2-6,-,-,TRBV18,TGTGCCAGCTCACCACTCGGCACAACACCCTCTGGGGCCAACGTCCTGACTTTC,CASSPLGTTPSGANVLTF
TRBJ2-3,-,TRBD2,TRBV7-2,TGTGCCAGCAGCTTAGGTCCTAGCGGGAGCGGAGCTACGCAGTATTTT,CASSLGPSGSGATQYF
TRBJ2-7,-,TRBD2,TRBV9,TGTGCCAGCAGCTTCACTAGCGAGACCTACGAGCAGTACTTC,CASSFTSETYEQYF
TRBJ2-2,-,TRBD2,TRBV15,TGTGCCACCAGCAGAGATTCCGGGACTAGCGGGGTTGTGGGGACCGGGGAGCTGTTTTTT,CATSRDSGTSGVVGTGELFF
TRBJ2-3,-,-,TRBV12-5,TGTGCTAGTGGTTTGGTCGAGGGGAGGCGGTATGGTACGCAGTATTTT,CASGLVEGRRYGTQYF
TRBJ2-7,-,TRBD2,TRBV7-2,TGTGCCAGCAGCCCTAGCGGGATGTACTACGAGCAGTACTTC,CASSPSGMYYEQYF
TRBJ2-3,once,TRBD2,TRBV18,TGTGCCAGCTCACCTCTAGCGGGAGGGCCCACAGATACGCAGTATTTT,CASSPLAGGPTDTQYF
TRBJ1-1,-,-,TRBV6-1,TGTGCCAGCAGAAGACAGGAGAACACTGAAGCTTTCTTT,CASRRQENTEAFF
TRBJ2-7,few,-,TRBV28,TGTGCCAGCAGTCCCGGGCACTACGAGCAGTACTTC,CASSPGHYEQYF
TRBJ2-4,-,-,TRBV12-5,TGTGCTAGTGGACCCTGCCCGGGGAGTAGGGACATTCAGTACTTC,CASGPCPGSRDIQYF